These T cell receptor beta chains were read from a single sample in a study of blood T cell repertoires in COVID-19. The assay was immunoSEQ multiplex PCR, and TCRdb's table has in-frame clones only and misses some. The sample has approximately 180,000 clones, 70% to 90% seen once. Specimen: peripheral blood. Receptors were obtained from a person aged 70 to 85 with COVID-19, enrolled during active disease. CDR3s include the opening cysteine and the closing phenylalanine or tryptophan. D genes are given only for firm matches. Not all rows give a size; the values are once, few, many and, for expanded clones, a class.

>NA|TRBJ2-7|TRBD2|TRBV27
TGTGCCAGCAGTAAAACTAGCGGGAGCCATCATCCCTACGAGCAGTACTTC
CASSKTSGSHHPYEQYF
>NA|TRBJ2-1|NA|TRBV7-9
TGTGCCAGCGGTTTGCGGGGGCCCAGCAATGAGCAGTTCTTC
CASGLRGPSNEQFF
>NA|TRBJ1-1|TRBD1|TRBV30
TGTGCCTGGAGCGCCAACAGGGGGCGCCCGGCTTTCTTT
CAWSANRGRPAFF
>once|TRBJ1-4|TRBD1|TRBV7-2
TGTGCCAGCAGCAATAAACAGGGGGATAATGAAAAACTGTTTTTT
CASSNKQGDNEKLFF
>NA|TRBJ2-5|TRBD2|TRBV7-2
TGTGCCAGCACCCGGGGGGGATCAGAAGAGACCCAGTACTTC
CASTRGGSEETQYF
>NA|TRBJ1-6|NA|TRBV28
TGTGCCAGCAGTGAACAGGGAAGCGATAATTCACCCCTCCACTTT
CASSEQGSDNSPLHF
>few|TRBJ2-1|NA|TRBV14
TGTGCCAGCAGCCAAGGGAGGGGGCTGCCCTACAATGAGCAGTTCTTC
CASSQGRGLPYNEQFF
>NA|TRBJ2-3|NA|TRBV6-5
TGTGCCAGCTCGAGAGCCCCCACAGATACGCAGTATTTT
CASSRAPTDTQYF
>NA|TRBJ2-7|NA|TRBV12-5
TGTGCTAGTGGCCTCGCTCGAAGGGGAACCTACGAGCAGTACTTC
CASGLARRGTYEQYF
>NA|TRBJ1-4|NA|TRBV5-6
TGTGCCAGCAGTCCGTCGCGGTCAGCTAATGAAAAACTGTTTTTT
CASSPSRSANEKLFF
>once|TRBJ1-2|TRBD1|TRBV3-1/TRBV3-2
TGTGCCAGCAGTTTAGGGATGCGGGACAGGGGGCTTGGCTACACCTTC
CASSLGMRDRGLGYTF
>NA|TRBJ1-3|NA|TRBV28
TGTGCCAGGCCCTTTCGGGGGAGTGGAAACACCATATATTTT
CARPFRGSGNTIYF
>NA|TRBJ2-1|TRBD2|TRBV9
TGTGCCAGCAGCCAGACTAGCGGGAGCTACAATGAGCAGTTCTTC
CASSQTSGSYNEQFF
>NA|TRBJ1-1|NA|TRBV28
TGTGCCAGCGGTATGGGGCAGGGCGAGGCTGAAGCTTTCTTT
CASGMGQGEAEAFF
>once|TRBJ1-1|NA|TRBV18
TGTGCCAGCTCACCGGCGGGGAACACTGAAGCTTTCTTT
CASSPAGNTEAFF
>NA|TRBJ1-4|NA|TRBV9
TGTGCCAGCAGCGTAGAGCCAGGACTTGCAACTAATGAAAAACTGTTTTTT
CASSVEPGLATNEKLFF
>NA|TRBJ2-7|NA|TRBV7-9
TGTGCCAGCAGCCCCAGGGTTCGAGCCTACGAGCAGTACTTC
CASSPRVRAYEQYF
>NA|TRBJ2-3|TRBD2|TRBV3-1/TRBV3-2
TGTGCCAGCAGCCAAGATTCGGCTGGCGGGGGGGTATATACGCAGTATTTT
CASSQDSAGGGVYTQYF
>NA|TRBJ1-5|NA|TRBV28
TGTGCCAGCAGTTTACAAGGTCAGGTTGGCAATCAGCCCCAGCATTTT
CASSLQGQVGNQPQHF